These 21 T cell receptor beta chains originate from one sample sequenced in a study of blood T cell repertoires in COVID-19. Produced via immunoSEQ multiplex PCR; TCRdb's table is partial and in-frame only. The sample contains about 390,000 clones, 87% of which appear only once. The specimen sequenced was peripheral blood. These receptors came from a woman in her sixties or seventies with COVID-19, enrolled during active disease.

V is TRBV5-6 and J is TRBJ2-5; TRBD1 matches 7 bases. The CDR3 runs to 17 residues. CDR1 is SGHDT, CDR2 YYEEEE, per germline. The ends lost 3 bases at V and 4 bases at J; junction bases unmatched: 15. CDR3 protein: CASSWVPTGLELETQYF. For the CDR3, the DNA is TGTGCCAGCAGCTGGGTCCCGACAGGGTTGGAGTTAGAGACCCAGTACTTC.

The chain uses TRBV7-2 and TRBJ2-5, with a possible D match to TRBD2 (6 bases). Trimming removed 3 bases at V and 5 bases at J, with 7 bases between. Germline V gives CDR1 SGHTA, CDR2 FQGNSA. The CDR3 is made up of 12 amino acids. The CDR3 is CASSFRGETQYF. In DNA, the CDR3 is TGTGCCAGCAGCTTCCGGGGGGAGACCCAGTACTTC.

The gene calls are TRBV19 and TRBJ2-5, with D possibly being TRBD2 (5 bases). The germline V gene encodes CDR1 LNHDA and CDR2 SQIVND (reference sequence). V lost 5 bases, J lost 11 bases, and 15 bases lay in between. CDR3 length: 12 amino acids. The CDR3 loop is CASSPAREQQYF. CDR3 coding DNA: TGTGCCAGTAGTCCCGCCCGGGAACAGCAGTACTTC.

This clone has a single count. The chain carries TRBV28 and TRBJ1-1; 8 bases align to TRBD1. The CDR3 loop spans 12 amino acids. The trim removed 4 bases at V and 9 bases at J, leaving 4 bases unmatched. Germline-derived CDR1 and CDR2 are MDHEN and SYDVKM. CDR3 sequence: CASSSGTGQAFF. CDR3 nucleotide sequence: TGTGCCAGCAGTTCCGGGACAGGCCAAGCTTTCTTT.

The V gene is TRBV2, the J gene TRBJ2-5, with D perhaps TRBD1 (5 bases). V lost 6 bases to trimming and J lost 1 base, with 12 bases between them. The CDR3 is 14 residues long. Per germline, CDR1 SNHLY and CDR2 FYNNEI. CDR3 sequence (DNA): TGTGCCAGCAGCCCTACGACAGTCCAAGAGACCCAGTACTTC. Protein sequence: CASSPTTVQETQYF.

A few counts support this clone. This sequence joins TRBV19 and TRBJ1-6, with D possibly TRBD1 on 6 matching bases. This CDR3 is 15 amino acids long. With 1 base removed from V and 11 bases from J, the gap between germline ends came to 15 bases. CDR1 LNHDA and CDR2 SQIVND come from the germline V gene (reference sequence). The CDR3 sequence: CASSIAPQGTTPLHF. CDR3 sequence (DNA): TGTGCCAGTAGTATAGCCCCACAGGGAACAACACCCCTCCACTTT.

CDR3 protein: CASSSTRDSLSYEQYF. The CDR3 region has the DNA TGTGCCAGCAGCAGTACCCGGGACTCCCTTTCCTACGAGCAGTACTTC. This chain joins TRBV5-5 and TRBJ2-7, with TRBD2 as a possible D gene (6 bases). The CDR3 has 16 amino acids. Trimming stripped 4 bases from V and 1 base from J, with 18 bases between. The germline V gene encodes CDR1 SGHKS and CDR2 YYEKEE (reference sequence). The whole variable domain, remainder taken from reference TRBV5-5 and TRBJ2-7, is DAGVTQSPTHLIKTRGQQVTLRCSPISGHKSVSWYQQVLGQGPQFIFQYYEKEERGRGNFPDRFSARQFPNYSSELNVNALLLGDSALYLCASSSTRDSLSYEQYFGPGTRLTVT.

The V gene is TRBV14, the J gene TRBJ1-3; a possible D gene is TRBD1 (6 bases). CDR1 is SGHDN and CDR2 is FVKESK in the germline V gene. This CDR3 comprises 15 residues. The V end was cut by 4 bases, the J end by 2 bases, with 12 bases between. CDR3 DNA: TGTGCCAGCAGCCTAGCGGGGACAACTGGAAACACCATATATTTT. Amino acid sequence: CASSLAGTTGNTIYF.

The chain recombines TRBV5-4 with TRBJ1-6, with TRBD1 matching over 9 bases. Unmatched junction bases numbered 7, after V lost 3 bases and J lost 6 bases. This CDR3 is built from 16 residues. Germline V gene lookup returns CDR1 SGHNT and CDR2 YYREEE (reference sequence). This CDR3 is CASSSPTGGFNSPLHF. CDR3 DNA sequence: TGTGCCAGCAGCTCCCCGACAGGGGGTTTTAATTCACCCCTCCACTTT.

The chain links TRBV20-1 to TRBJ2-2; 9 bases are a match to TRBD2. J lost 4 bases, V lost 3 bases, and 6 bases had no gene match. Germline-derived CDR1 and CDR2 are DFQATT and SNEGSKA (reference sequence). The CDR3 contains 15 residues. CDR3 protein: CSASKRGAFTGELFF. Written as DNA, the CDR3 is TGCAGTGCTAGTAAGCGGGGGGCCTTCACCGGGGAGCTGTTTTTT.

V is TRBV10-3 and J is TRBJ1-2, with D possibly being TRBD1 (5 bases). Germline lookup yields CDR1 ENHRY and CDR2 SYGVKD. Trimming cost V 0 bases and J 8 bases, with 22 bases left between them. This CDR3 has 17 residues. In DNA form, the CDR3 reads TGTGCCATCAGTGAGTCCCCGTTCGACAGTCTGCTCGACGGCTACACCTTC. Translation gives CAISESPFDSLLDGYTF.

The rearrangement joins TRBV7-9 to TRBJ2-2, with 10 bases identical to TRBD2. The CDR3 sequence is 18 residues long. V lost 4 bases, J lost 2 bases, and 10 bases stayed unmatched. CDR1 is SEHNR, CDR2 FQNEAQ, per germline (reference sequence). DNA of the CDR3: TGTGCCAGCAGCTCCCGCATTACTAGCGGGGCCAACACCGGGGAGCTGTTTTTT. It translates to CASSSRITSGANTGELFF.

The J gene is TRBJ1-5, the V gene TRBV2; a possible D gene is TRBD1 (5 bases). The V gene lost 8 bases and the J gene lost 13 bases, with 15 bases spanning the gap. This CDR3 is built from 11 residues. From germline, CDR1 is SNHLY and CDR2 FYNNEI. This CDR3 reads CASRRDFSQHF. CDR3 nucleotides: TGTGCCAGCCGCAGGGACTTCTCTCAGCATTTT.

This clone was seen once. The CDR3 DNA reads as TGTGCCAGCAGCGGTCAGGGAAGGGGTACCCCGGTCGACTATGGCTACACCTTC. This translates into CASSGQGRGTPVDYGYTF. This sequence joins TRBV9 and TRBJ1-2; possibly TRBD1 for D (5 bases). V was pared by 3 bases and J by 3 bases, with 24 bases between. From germline, CDR1 is SGDLS and CDR2 YYNGEE. The CDR3 runs to 18 residues.

This clone appeared a single time. The rearrangement uses TRBV7-7 and TRBJ2-2, with a weak D call TRBD1 (6 bases). Trimming removed 5 bases at V and 0 bases at J, with 10 bases between. Germline V CDR1 and CDR2: SSHAT, FNYEAQ (reference sequence). The CDR3 runs 15 residues. The CDR3 nucleotides read TGTGCCAGCAGCCTCCGGGACACGAACACCGGGGAGCTGTTTTTT. This sequence encodes CASSLRDTNTGELFF.

The rearrangement joins TRBV5-1 to TRBJ2-4, with 10 bases matching TRBD2. Trimming cost V 4 bases and J 3 bases; bases outside gene matches: 7. The CDR3 spans 16 residues. CDR1 is SGHRS and CDR2 is YFSETQ in the germline V gene. DNA for the CDR3: TGCGCCAGCAGCCCCGAGCGGGGGGGGATCAAAAACATTCAGTACTTC. This translates into CASSPERGGIKNIQYF.

The chain uses TRBV3-1 (or the pseudogene TRBV3-2) and TRBJ2-3; 16 nucleotides align to TRBD2. Per the germline V gene, CDR1 is LGHDT and CDR2 is YNNKEL (reference sequence). J gave up 1 base and V 6 bases, and 7 bases lay outside the gene matches. The CDR3 runs to 18 residues. The CDR3 DNA follows: TGTGCCAGCAGTCCCGGGGGGACTAGCGGGGGGGGCACAGATACGCAGTATTTT. It translates to CASSPGGTSGGGTDTQYF.

The chain's CDR3 is CAISESTVEAFF. The CDR3 DNA reads as TGTGCCATCAGTGAGTCCACGGTTGAAGCTTTCTTT. V gene TRBV10-3 combines with J gene TRBJ1-1; D unresolved. The germline V gene encodes CDR1 ENHRY and CDR2 SYGVKD. This CDR3 contains 12 residues. V gave up 0 bases and J gave up 7 bases, with 6 bases separating them.

Remarks on this clone: The identical CDR3 is also encoded by other nucleotide sequences in the sample. The J gene is TRBJ1-1, the V gene TRBV5-1, with D tentatively TRBD1 (6 bases). Trimming stripped 2 bases from V and 5 bases from J, with 10 bases between. This CDR3 contains 13 residues. Germline assignment: CDR1 SGHRS and CDR2 YFSETQ. In DNA form, the CDR3 reads TGCGCCAGCAGCTTAATACAGGGAACTGAAGCTTTCTTT. Its protein is CASSLIQGTEAFF.

A few counts support this clone. The chain joins TRBV19 to TRBJ1-5, with a weak D call TRBD1 (5 bases). The length of the CDR3 is 16 residues. The ends were cut back, 8 bases at V and 0 bases at J, with 17 bases in the middle. CDR1 LNHDA and CDR2 SQIVND come from the germline V gene (reference sequence). The CDR3 region has the DNA TGTGCCAGTCGCAGCAAGGCGGGGGTTAGCAATCAGCCCCAGCATTTT. This translates into CASRSKAGVSNQPQHF. The full variable domain, in which reference TRBV19 and TRBJ1-5 provide the parts outside the CDR3, is DGGITQSPKYLFRKEGQNVTLSCEQNLNHDAMYWYRQDPGQGLRLIYYSQIVNDFQKGDIAEGYSVSREKKESFPLTVTSAQKNPTAFYLCASRSKAGVSNQPQHFGDGTRLSIL.

This chain links TRBV7-9 with TRBJ1-2, with a tentative D call TRBD1 (5 bases). The ends were cut back, 1 base at V and 2 bases at J, with 20 bases in the middle. CDR1 is SEHNR, CDR2 FQNEAQ, per germline (reference sequence). The CDR3 is made up of 18 amino acids. CDR3 coding DNA: TGTGCCAGCAGCTTAGTCAGGGAATTCGACTTACTAAACTATGGCTACACCTTC. Its protein product is CASSLVREFDLLNYGYTF.